This TCR beta chain was recovered during a study of cytomegalovirus exposure and HLA in healthy donors. In the PCR, 60 Vbeta and 13 Jbeta primers were used. Repertoires were generated with immunoSEQ multiplex PCR, while TCRdb's copy carries only in-frame clones and drops some. The table shows roughly 200,000 clones, with roughly 77% occurring only once. Study-wide results and caveats: Earlier analysis looked at TCR beta V segments, and most were productive about 87% or about 30% of the time.

A note on this clone: Its antigen is not known.

Sequenced material: PBMCs. The source of this sequence is a man aged 40-50 years in good health and CMV-seropositive.

The CDR3: CASSVLGGDYNEQFF. The CDR3 coding sequence is TGTGCCAGCAGCGTACTAGGGGGGGACTACAATGAGCAGTTCTTC. V usage is TRBV9 and J usage is TRBJ2-1; perhaps TRBD2 as D (7 bases). The CDR3 contains 15 residues. The ends were cut back, 1 base at V and 3 bases at J, with 11 bases in the middle. Germline V gene data show CDR1 as SGDLS and CDR2 as YYNGEE. Full variable domain (missing parts from reference TRBV9 and TRBJ2-1): DSGVTQTPKHLITATGQRVTLRCSPRSGDLSVYWYQQSLDQGLQFLIQYYNGEERAKGNILERFSAQQFPDLHSELNLSSLELGDSALYFCASSVLGGDYNEQFFGPGTRLTVL.